This T cell receptor beta chain was documented in a study of cytomegalovirus exposure and HLA in healthy donors. Whole-study results and caveats: Per a later analysis, approximately 16,000 TCR beta sequences showed association with HLA alleles at 0.05 false discovery rate. Follow-up analysis found HLA locus-dependent TCR association rates, highest for DRB1 and lowest for HLA-C.

The CDR3 covers 15 residues. Trimming stripped 2 bases from V and 1 base from J, with 11 bases between. Germline V lookup: CDR1 MNHEY, CDR2 SVGAGI. As concerns this clone: Its antigen is unidentified.

The PCR used 60 Vbeta and 13 Jbeta primers. Assay: immunoSEQ multiplex PCR; the TCRdb copy retains only in-frame clones and omits some. The table lists 110,000 or so clones, roughly two thirds of them singletons. The chain links TRBV6-5 to TRBJ1-1; D not certain. What was sequenced was PBMCs. This receptor was taken from a man aged 18 to 30 in good health and CMV-seropositive. The CDR3 region has the DNA TGTGCCAGCAGTTACCGAGGCTTTGGGAACACTGAAGCTTTCTTT. Its translation is CASSYRGFGNTEAFF.